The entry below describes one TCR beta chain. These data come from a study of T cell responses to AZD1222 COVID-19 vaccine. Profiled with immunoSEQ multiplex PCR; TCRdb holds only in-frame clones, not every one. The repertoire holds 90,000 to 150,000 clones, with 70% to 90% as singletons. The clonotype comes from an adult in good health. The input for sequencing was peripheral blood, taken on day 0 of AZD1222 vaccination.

The CDR3 region has the DNA TGTGCCAGCAGCTTAGGGGGACAGGGTGACATTCAGTACTTC. Its translation is CASSLGGQGDIQYF. The rearrangement links TRBV7-3 to TRBJ2-4, with TRBD1 matching 9 bases. The junction had 4 bases not matched to a gene; V was cut back by 2 bases and J by 8 bases. The CDR3 has 14 residues. CDR1 and CDR2 (germline): SGHTA, FQGTGA. Looking up the rest from reference TRBV7-3 and TRBJ2-4 gives the full variable domain: GAGVSQTPSNKVTEKGKYVELRCDPISGHTALYWYRQSLGQGPEFLIYFQGTGAADDSGLPNDRFFAVRPEGSVSTLKIQRTERGDSAVYLCASSLGGQGDIQYFGAGTRLSVL.